The T cell receptor beta chain under discussion was sequenced for a study of shared clonotypes between healthy human individuals. Study observations and caveats: Several donors had roughly 5% of their naive CD4 clonotypes in common.

CD8 memory cells included CD45RO+ cells plus CCR7-negative CD45RA+ TemRA cells. Germline CDR1 and CDR2: MNHNS and SASEGT. This CDR3 has 17 residues. The J segment lost 3 bases and the V segment lost 3 bases, leaving 9 bases of the junction unmatched. Worth noting for this clone: What it binds is unknown.

The table came from immunoSEQ multiplex PCR; TCRdb's copy has only in-frame clones and leaves some out. Here the sample spans 650,000 to 700,000 clones, about 92% being singletons. Specimen: memory CD8+ T cells from PBMCs. Noted subset: CD45RO+ cells pooled with CCR7-negative TemRA cells. The chain carries TRBV6-1 and TRBJ2-3; the match to TRBD2 covers 10 bases. The sequence derives from a man younger than 35 in good health. Some clones in this sample may be carry-over from other donors' samples. This chain's CDR3 is CASSDLVAGGGTDTQYF. The CDR3 coding sequence is TGTGCCAGCAGTGATTTGGTAGCGGGAGGAGGTACAGATACGCAGTATTTT.